These 25 T cell receptor beta chains came from one sample sequenced in a study of blood T cell repertoires in COVID-19 (dated by TCRdb to 2020 to 2021). The library was produced with the immunoSEQ multiplex PCR assay. Here the immuneACCESS table is served through TCRdb, limited to in-frame sequences with V and J called. Missing clones are a known gap in these copies; in checked studies unresolved V genes cover under half, and the rest lacks a known reason. Here the sample has roughly 160,000 clones; approximately 81% occur a single time. Roughly 5.4% of the sample is in the top ten clones. Sequenced input: peripheral blood. The receptor source for this set is a woman in her fifties or sixties with COVID-19, enrolled during active disease.

This chain connects TRBV7-9 to TRBJ2-4, with 10 bases fitting TRBD1. The CDR3 loop spans 15 amino acids. The germline gives CDR1 SEHNR, CDR2 FQNEAQ (reference sequence). Trimming took 5 bases from V and 2 from J; bases not matched to a gene: 3. This chain's CDR3 is CASSPGQGSKNIQYF. DNA of the CDR3: TGTGCCAGCAGCCCGGGACAGGGGTCCAAAAACATTCAGTACTTC.

This clone was detected a few times. The chain recombines TRBV15 with TRBJ2-7; D possibly corresponds to TRBD2 (6 bases). Trimming pared 0 bases from V and 0 bases from J, leaving 9 bases between. This CDR3 region has 15 residues. Germline CDR1 LNHNV, CDR2 YYDKDF (reference sequence). The CDR3 is CATSREGGNSYEQYF. The CDR3 coding sequence is TGTGCCACCAGCAGAGAAGGAGGGAACTCCTACGAGCAGTACTTC.

The chain combines TRBV6-6 with TRBJ2-2; 12 bases are a match to TRBD2. J was trimmed by 4 bases and V by 6 bases; bases with no gene match: 9. The CDR3 runs to 17 residues. CDR1 and CDR2 (germline): MNHNY, SVGAGI (reference sequence). This chain's CDR3 is CASSRHGLAGSTGELFF. CDR3 sequence (DNA): TGTGCCAGCAGCCGACACGGACTAGCGGGGAGCACCGGGGAGCTGTTTTTT.

The chain joins TRBV5-1 to TRBJ1-1; tentatively, D is TRBD1 (5 bases). CDR1 and CDR2 (germline): SGHRS, YFSETQ. The V gene lost 4 bases and the J gene lost 7 bases, with 17 bases spanning the gap. This CDR3 region has 14 residues. DNA of the CDR3: TGCGCCAGCAGCCGTTGGGTAGAAAGGGGTGAAGCTTTCTTT. This codes for CASSRWVERGEAFF.

The V call is TRBV7-9, the J call TRBJ2-3, with D possibly TRBD2 on 5 matching bases. The CDR3 is 15 residues long. CDR1 and CDR2 (germline): SEHNR, FQNEAQ (reference sequence). Trimming removed 1 base at V and 2 bases at J, with 10 bases between. The CDR3: CASSLVEGNTDTQYF. In DNA, the CDR3 is TGTGCCAGCAGCTTAGTAGAGGGTAACACAGATACGCAGTATTTT.

The chain combines TRBV7-2 with TRBJ1-1; D might be TRBD1 (5 bases). CDR1 and CDR2 from the germline V gene are SGHTA and FQGNSA. Trimming took 4 bases from V and 5 from J, leaving 14 bases between them. The CDR3 is made up of 14 amino acids. The CDR3 region has the DNA TGTGCCAGCAGCTCACACACAGGAGGGACTGAAGCTTTCTTT. Its protein product is CASSSHTGGTEAFF.

The V and J genes are TRBV23-1 and TRBJ2-1, with 8 bases fitting TRBD2. TRBV23-1 falls under the ORF class, with uncertain function. The CDR3 runs to 16 residues. V shed 3 bases and J 7 bases; nucleotides not matched to a gene: 11. For the CDR3, the DNA is TGCGCCAGCAGTCAGACACCGGGACTAGTCGTGAATGAGCAGTTCTTC. Encoded protein: CASSQTPGLVVNEQFF.

The chain employs TRBV4-2 and TRBJ1-5; TRBD1 aligns across 8 bases. Germline trimming cut 0 bases from V and 3 bases from J; bases unmatched to any gene: 4. The CDR3 runs to 16 residues. Germline CDR1 reads LGHNA; CDR2 reads YNFKEQ. The chain's CDR3 is CASSQEGQGFNQPQHF. The CDR3, as DNA: TGTGCCAGCAGCCAAGAAGGACAGGGCTTCAATCAGCCCCAGCATTTT.

CDR3 bases: TGTGCCAGCAGTTTAAATTTTTTAGGACAGACCTCCTACGAGCAGTACTTC. It codes for CASSLNFLGQTSYEQYF. V usage is TRBV28 and J usage is TRBJ2-7; weak D call: TRBD1 (6 bases). This CDR3 has 17 residues. V was cut by 2 bases and J by 0 bases, with 17 bases left in between. Germline V CDR1 and CDR2: MDHEN, SYDVKM. Full variable domain (rest looked up from reference TRBV28 and TRBJ2-7): DVKVTQSSRYLVKRTGEKVFLECVQDMDHENMFWYRQDPGLGLRLIYFSYDVKMKEKGDIPEGYSVSREKKERFSLILESASTNQTSMYLCASSLNFLGQTSYEQYFGPGTRLTVT.

This clone has only one observation. This chain uses TRBV5-5 with TRBJ1-3; a possible D gene is TRBD1 (5 bases). The CDR3 extends over 16 amino acids. The germline gives CDR1 SGHKS, CDR2 YYEKEE (reference sequence). The ends were cut back, 3 bases at V and 0 bases at J, with 13 bases in the middle. The CDR3 spells CASSWAATDSGNTIYF. As DNA, the CDR3 is TGTGCCAGCAGCTGGGCCGCGACAGACTCTGGAAACACCATATATTTT.

CDR3 sequence: CASSLGLAGGNYNEQFF. The CDR3 DNA follows: TGCGCCAGCAGCTTGGGGCTAGCGGGGGGCAACTACAATGAGCAGTTCTTC. V gene TRBV5-1 combines with J gene TRBJ2-1; TRBD2 aligns across 11 bases. In germline, CDR1 is SGHRS, CDR2 YFSETQ. The length of the CDR3 is 17 residues. Trimming at V came to 0 bases and at J to 3 bases, leaving 5 bases not matched to a gene.

This clone occurred once. The gene calls are TRBV5-5 and TRBJ2-2; perhaps TRBD1 as D (6 bases). There are 17 residues in the CDR3. The germline V gene encodes CDR1 SGHKS and CDR2 YYEKEE (reference sequence). Trimming took off 0 bases at V and 0 bases at J, with 12 bases between the two ends. In DNA, the CDR3 is TGTGCCAGCAGCTTGGGACAGGCCCAGGCGAACACCGGGGAGCTGTTTTTT. Translation: CASSLGQAQANTGELFF.

The rearrangement joins TRBV21-1 to TRBJ2-3; the table's D gene call, TRBD1, was not cross checked with the DNA. TRBV21-1 represents a pseudogene. The CDR3 is 20 amino acids. The CDR3 DNA sequence: TGTGCCAGCAGCACCGTCCCGGAGGTTCAGGGGGACGGTCGCACAGATACGCAGTATTTT. It encodes CASSTVPEVQGDGRTDTQYF.

This sequence joins TRBV5-1 and TRBJ1-2; possibly TRBD1 for D (5 bases). This CDR3 has 13 residues. Trimming left V 0 bases short and J 7 bases short, with 10 bases between. Germline lookup yields CDR1 SGHRS and CDR2 YFSETQ. The CDR3 loop is CASSLAGERGYTF. DNA for the CDR3: TGCGCCAGCAGCTTGGCGGGGGAGCGTGGCTACACCTTC.

This clone was detected once. The V and J genes are TRBV9 and TRBJ2-1, with 9 bases lining up with TRBD1. Germline assignment: CDR1 SGDLS and CDR2 YYNGEE. This CDR3 spans 15 amino acids. The J segment lost 3 bases and the V segment lost 2 bases, leaving 3 bases of the junction unmatched. CDR3 region: CASSVRGQGYNEQFF. In DNA form, the CDR3 reads TGTGCCAGCAGCGTTAGGGGACAGGGCTACAATGAGCAGTTCTTC.

The chain uses TRBV29-1 and TRBJ1-1, with 8 bases aligning to TRBD1. From germline, CDR1 is SQVTM and CDR2 ANQGSEA. J was trimmed by 5 bases and V by 8 bases; bases with no gene match: 4. This CDR3 region has 11 residues. This CDR3 reads CSPRQGTEAFF. The CDR3 nucleotides are TGCAGCCCACGACAGGGGACTGAAGCTTTCTTT.

The J gene is TRBJ1-4, the V gene TRBV9, with a tentative D call TRBD1 (6 bases). The CDR3 is made up of 13 amino acids. Germline V lookup: CDR1 SGDLS, CDR2 YYNGEE. Between the trimmed V and J ends, which lost 4 bases and 8 bases, there was a span of 12 bases. DNA for the CDR3: TGTGCCAGCAGCAAGACTACAGGGGAAAAACTGTTTTTT. Translating it yields CASSKTTGEKLFF.

V gene TRBV12-3 or TRBV12-4 combines with J gene TRBJ1-1; D not resolved. V was shortened by 7 bases and J by 5 bases, with 14 bases between the two germline ends. The CDR3 is made up of 13 amino acids. The CDR3 DNA reads TGTGCCAGCACTTTGACACAACGGACTGAAGCTTTCTTT. Translated, it gives CASTLTQRTEAFF.

V gene TRBV5-4 combines with J gene TRBJ1-1; TRBD1 agrees at 9 bases. The CDR3 has 14 amino acids. Trimming at V came to 4 bases and at J to 3 bases, leaving 4 bases not matched to a gene. Germline V CDR1 and CDR2: SGHNT, YYREEE (reference sequence). This CDR3 is CASSTDRGDTEAFF. DNA of the CDR3: TGTGCCAGCAGCACTGACAGGGGGGACACTGAAGCTTTCTTT.

V gene TRBV4-3 combines with J gene TRBJ2-1; D may be TRBD2 (7 bases). This CDR3 contains 15 residues. V was cut by 1 base and J by 6 bases, with 13 bases left in between. Germline CDR1 LGHNA, CDR2 YSLEER. Here the CDR3 DNA reads TGCGCCAGCAGCCAAGGAGAGGGGGAGGGCAATGAGCAGTTCTTC. This sequence encodes CASSQGEGEGNEQFF.

V gene TRBV11-2 combines with J gene TRBJ2-3; 9 nucleotides line up with TRBD2. J was trimmed by 7 bases and V by 6 bases; bases with no gene match: 11. CDR3 length equals 15 residues. Germline V CDR1 and CDR2: SGHAT, FQNNGV. In DNA, the CDR3 is TGTGCCAGCAGGCCCTTAGCGGGGGTCCAAAATACGCAGTATTTT. Its protein product is CASRPLAGVQNTQYF.

In nucleotides, the CDR3 is TGCGCCAGCAGCCAAGATGCGACAGGCCACTCTGGAAACACCATATATTTT. Protein sequence: CASSQDATGHSGNTIYF. The chain is built from TRBV4-3 and TRBJ1-3; possible D gene TRBD1, 6 bases. The CDR3 is made up of 17 amino acids. Germline-derived CDR1 and CDR2 are LGHNA and YSLEER. Trimming cost V 0 bases and J 0 bases, with 12 bases left between them.

V and J are TRBV6-5 and TRBJ1-4, with D perhaps matching TRBD1 (5 bases). CDR3 size: 15 residues. The V gene's germline CDR1 is MNHEY and CDR2 SVGAGI. V lost 2 bases and J lost 8, with 15 bases in between. This CDR3 is CASSYLTGKDEKLFF. The DNA for the CDR3 is TGTGCCAGCAGTTACCTTACAGGCAAGGACGAAAAACTGTTTTTT.

DNA for the CDR3: TGTGCCAGCAGTTACTCGGGACATAGCAATCAGCCCCAGCATTTT. Protein sequence: CASSYSGHSNQPQHF. The V call is TRBV6-5, the J call TRBJ1-5, with D perhaps TRBD1 (6 bases). The germline V gene has CDR1 MNHEY and CDR2 SVGAGI. Trimming cost V 0 bases and J 0 bases, with 6 bases left between them. This CDR3 spans 15 amino acids.

V usage is TRBV2 and J usage is TRBJ1-1; 7 nucleotides match TRBD1. This CDR3 region has 15 residues. The J segment lost 6 bases and the V segment lost 2 bases, leaving 9 bases of the junction unmatched. CDR1 and CDR2 from the germline V gene are SNHLY and FYNNEI. The CDR3 DNA sequence: TGTGCCAGCAGTGAATCTGGGCAGGGGGAGGCTGAAGCTTTCTTT. It yields the protein CASSESGQGEAEAFF.